The rows below give T cell receptor beta chains drawn from one sample of a study of CXCR3-negative and CXCR3-positive naive CD8 T cells. TCRdb re-called the 5' RACE reads; every CDR3 protein appears as one record, without DNA. The sample totals some 50,000 distinct CDR3 sequences. The material sequenced was naive CXCR3- CD8+ T cells from blood. Receptor source: a human donor in good health. Some clones in this sample may be carry-over from other donors' samples. Each CDR3 is given with its conserved first and last residue.

>TRBJ2-1|TRBV5-1
CASSFSNGQTYNEQFF
>TRBJ2-7|TRBV7-9
CASRPGTDYSYEQYF
>TRBJ2-7|TRBV20-1
CSARAEGYEQYF
>TRBJ2-7|TRBV4-1
CASSQVRDSAYEQYF
>TRBJ1-5|TRBV2
CASSEGTGQRQPQHF
>TRBJ1-6|TRBV7-2
CASSLEVVSPLHF
>TRBJ2-1|TRBV3-2
CASSSQSCEAQFF
>TRBJ2-7|TRBV29-1
CSVVSREAYEQYF
>TRBJ2-5|TRBV7-9
CASSLVGSQETQYF
>TRBJ2-1|TRBV25-1
CASSDGLAQFF
>TRBJ2-2|TRBV7-2
CASSSPDSTGELFF
>TRBJ2-2|TRBV6-2/TRBV6-3
CASSYNGGRATATGTGELFF
>TRBJ2-7|TRBV14
CASRGETYEQYF
>TRBJ1-4|TRBV28
CASSLTPSNNEKLFF
>TRBJ1-1|TRBV6-6
CASLGPTGPEAFF
>TRBJ1-1|TRBV29-1
CSVDPGNTEAFF